A single T cell receptor (beta chain) is shown here with its context. The antigen is unknown. The data derive from a study of PD-L1 blockade in urothelial cancer. The wider study: In about 2014 therapy began: atezolizumab 1,200 mg intravenously every 3 weeks. Blood gave a median approximately 130,000 T cells. Whole-study results and caveats: Having blood TCR clonality under the median before treatment predicted better survival.

The assay was immunoSEQ multiplex PCR, and TCRdb's table has in-frame clones only and misses some. The repertoire holds about 91,000 clones, roughly 85% seen once, with roughly 8% in the top ten. Time point noted: peripheral blood 6 weeks after treatment start. This material consisted of PBMCs, taken around atezolizumab (anti-PD-L1) treatment. The TCR originated in a man aged 65 to 85 with urothelial cancer.

The CDR3, as DNA: TGTGCCAGCAGCTTAGAAGCGGGAGTTAGGTCAGATACGCAGTATTTT. Translating it yields CASSLEAGVRSDTQYF. J is TRBJ2-3 and V is TRBV11-2; 8 bases align to TRBD2. After removal of 0 bases from V and 4 bases from J, the junction contained 6 bases not matched to a gene. The CDR3 extends over 16 amino acids. The germline gives CDR1 SGHAT, CDR2 FQNNGV.